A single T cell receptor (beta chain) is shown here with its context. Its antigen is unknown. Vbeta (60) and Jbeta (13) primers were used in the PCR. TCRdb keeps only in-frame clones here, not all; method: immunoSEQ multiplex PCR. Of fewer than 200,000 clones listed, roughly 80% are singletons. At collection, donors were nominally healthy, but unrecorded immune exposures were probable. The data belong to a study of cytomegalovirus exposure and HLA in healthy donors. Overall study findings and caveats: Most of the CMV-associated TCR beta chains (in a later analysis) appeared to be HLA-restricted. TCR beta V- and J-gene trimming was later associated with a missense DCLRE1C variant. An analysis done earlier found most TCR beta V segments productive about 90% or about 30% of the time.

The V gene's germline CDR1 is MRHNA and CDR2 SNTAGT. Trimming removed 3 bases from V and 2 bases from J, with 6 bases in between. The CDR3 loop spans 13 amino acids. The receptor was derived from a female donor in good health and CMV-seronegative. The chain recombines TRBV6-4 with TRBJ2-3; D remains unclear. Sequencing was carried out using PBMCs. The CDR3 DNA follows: TGTGCCAGCAGTGATACTTTCACAGATACGCAGTATTTT. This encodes CASSDTFTDTQYF.